Presented here are 22 T cell receptor beta chains from one specimen sequenced in a study of spatial heterogeneity in lung cancer. Time point meaning: sample taken at primary tumor resection. TCRdb re-derived calls from the 5' RACE reads in MiXCR, one entry per CDR3 protein. The top ten clones hold roughly 25% of a sample with about 38,000 distinct CDR3 sequences, about 5.2% of them seen once. Material: PBMCs, obtained at surgery. These receptors were taken from a female donor with early-stage non-small cell lung cancer.

This clonotype was detected ten times or more. The chain combines TRBV5-4 with TRBJ1-1; D is perhaps TRBD1 (5 bases). CDR1 and CDR2 from the germline V gene are SGHNT and YYREEE (reference sequence). This CDR3 is 12 amino acids long. Trimming took 9 bases from V and 4 from J, leaving 13 bases between them. For the CDR3, the DNA is TGTGCCACCTTTTTGGGGGGCACTGAAGCTTTCTTT. Translating gives CATFLGGTEAFF.

This clonotype was counted many times. The chain joins TRBV20-1 to TRBJ2-3, with D hard to call. Per the germline V gene, CDR1 is DFQATT and CDR2 is SNEGSKA (reference sequence). V lost 0 bases and J 0 bases, leaving 10 bases between the germline ends. CDR3 length: 15 residues. DNA of the CDR3: TGCAGTGCTAGAGATATTGGTACTAGCACAGATACGCAGTATTTT. Protein sequence: CSARDIGTSTDTQYF.

This clonotype was seen repeatedly, ten times or more. This rearrangement joins TRBV9 to TRBJ2-2; D may be TRBD2 (5 bases). There are 14 residues in the CDR3. V was clipped by 3 bases and J by 2 bases, with 8 bases between them. Looked up from germline, CDR1 is SGDLS and CDR2 is YYNGEE. Here the CDR3 DNA reads TGTGCCAGCAGCGAGGACTTCAACACCGGGGAGCTGTTTTTT. Amino acids: CASSEDFNTGELFF.

This clonotype came up a few times. The chain links TRBV7-6 to TRBJ2-5, with D uncertain. Germline V gives CDR1 SGHVS, CDR2 FNYEAQ. The CDR3 totals 11 residues. Trimming removed 6 bases at V and 5 bases at J, with 7 bases between. The CDR3 region has the DNA TGTGCCAGCAGATACGGGGAGACCCAGTACTTC. Its translation is CASRYGETQYF.

At least ten counts were recorded for this clonotype. This chain joins TRBV19 and TRBJ2-3, with no clear D. V was cut by 1 base and J by 2 bases, with 10 bases left in between. This CDR3 contains 15 residues. CDR1 is LNHDA and CDR2 is SQIVND in the germline V gene (reference sequence). CDR3 DNA sequence: TGTGCCAGTAGTATAGGCACTGGCTACACAGATACGCAGTATTTT. Protein: CASSIGTGYTDTQYF.

This chain connects TRBV6-5 to TRBJ2-1, with 8 bases lining up with TRBD2. The CDR3 loop spans 18 amino acids. CDR1 and CDR2 (germline): MNHEY, SVGAGI. The V segment lost 5 bases and the J segment 2 bases; nucleotides outside the gene matches: 14. CDR3 DNA: TGTGCCAGCAGTCCCCCCTTAATAGCGGGGAGGCCCTACAATGAGCAGTTCTTC. Protein: CASSPPLIAGRPYNEQFF.

This clonotype has only a few counts. J is TRBJ2-2 and V is TRBV5-4, with D possibly being TRBD1 (6 bases). The CDR3 loop spans 15 amino acids. Trimming removed 4 bases from V and 7 bases from J, with 17 bases in between. Per the germline V gene, CDR1 is SGHNT and CDR2 is YYREEE (reference sequence). CDR3 DNA: TGTGCCAGCAGCGGTAAAACGGACAGCATCGGGGAGCTGTTTTTT. This sequence encodes CASSGKTDSIGELFF.

The sample holds many counts of this clonotype. The chain links TRBV20-1 to TRBJ2-5; D is unresolved. V was cut by 5 bases and J by 0 bases, with 4 bases left in between. The CDR3 is 11 amino acids. CDR1 and CDR2 (germline): DFQATT, SNEGSKA (reference sequence). The CDR3 sequence: CSAWDQETQYF. In DNA form, the CDR3 reads TGCAGTGCTTGGGACCAAGAGACCCAGTACTTC.

There are many counts of this clonotype. The chain is built from TRBV3-1 and TRBJ1-2, with a weak D call TRBD1 (5 bases). The V and J ends lost 6 bases and 4 bases respectively, with 18 bases between them. Germline CDR1 reads LGHDT; CDR2 reads YNNKEL (reference sequence). This CDR3 spans 15 amino acids. CDR3 residues: CASRNYGGTGYGYTF. The CDR3 nucleotides are TGTGCCAGCAGAAATTACGGGGGAACGGGCTATGGCTACACCTTC.

This clonotype was seen repeatedly, ten times or more. V gene TRBV7-2 combines with J gene TRBJ2-1, with D perhaps matching TRBD1 or TRBD2 (6 bases each). V was cut by 2 bases and J by 3 bases, with 11 bases left in between. Germline lookup yields CDR1 SGHTA and CDR2 FQGNSA. This CDR3 is 15 amino acids long. CDR3 in amino acids: CASSLRGAGYNEQFF. CDR3 nucleotide sequence: TGTGCCAGCAGCTTAAGGGGGGCCGGCTACAATGAGCAGTTCTTC. Combining the CDR3 with reference TRBV7-2 and TRBJ2-1 gives the whole variable domain GAGVSQSPSNKVTEKGKDVELRCDPISGHTALYWYRQSLGQGLEFLIYFQGNSAPDKSGLPSDRFSAERTGGSVSTLTIQRTQQEDSAVYLCASSLRGAGYNEQFFGPGTRLTVL.

This clonotype was observed many times. The V call is TRBV2, the J call TRBJ2-3; 9 bases are a match to TRBD2. CDR1 SNHLY and CDR2 FYNNEI come from the germline V gene. This CDR3 region has 15 residues. The V gene end was trimmed by 4 bases and the J gene end by 1 base; junction bases not matched to a gene: 3. The chain's CDR3 is CASSGSGGRTDTQYF. Here the CDR3 DNA reads TGTGCCAGCAGTGGAAGCGGGGGGCGCACAGATACGCAGTATTTT.

This clonotype showed up many times. The chain recombines TRBV27 with TRBJ2-7; D may be TRBD2 (5 bases). The V gene lost 3 bases and the J gene lost 3 bases, with 15 bases spanning the gap. The CDR3 consists of 15 residues. Germline CDR1 and CDR2: MNHEY and SMNVEV (reference sequence). The CDR3, as DNA: TGTGCCAGCAGTTTTTCGTCGGGATTTGGCTACGAGCAGTACTTC. Amino acids: CASSFSSGFGYEQYF.

This clonotype was detected ten times or more. The rearrangement links TRBV11-1 to TRBJ1-1; perhaps TRBD1 as D (6 bases). This CDR3 region has 15 residues. V lost 7 bases to trimming and J lost 3 bases, with 18 bases between them. The germline V gene has CDR1 SGHAT and CDR2 FQDESV (reference sequence). The CDR3: CASTPGGGQHTEAFF. The CDR3 DNA reads as TGTGCCAGCACCCCTGGCGGGGGGCAGCACACTGAAGCTTTCTTT.

This clonotype came up a few times. The chain combines TRBV7-2 with TRBJ1-6, with TRBD1 matching 8 bases. Germline-derived CDR1 and CDR2 are SGHTA and FQGNSA. The CDR3 is made up of 14 amino acids. Trimming took 5 bases from V and 7 from J; bases not matched to a gene: 4. CDR3 sequence (DNA): TGTGCCAGCAGCCTGGACAGGGAAAATTCACCCCTCCACTTT. This gives the protein CASSLDRENSPLHF.

This chain's CDR3 is CASSAGGQPQHF. CDR3 nucleotides: TGTGCCAGCAGTGCCGGGGGACAGCCCCAGCATTTT. V gene TRBV12-3 or TRBV12-4 combines with J gene TRBJ1-5, with D tentatively TRBD1 (5 bases). The CDR3 is 12 amino acids. Deletions cut 5 bases from V and 7 bases from J, with 9 bases between.

This clonotype was found many times. The chain uses TRBV29-1 and TRBJ2-7; D unresolved. This CDR3 has 12 residues. V lost 4 bases and J 2 bases, leaving 9 bases between the germline ends. CDR1 and CDR2 from the germline V gene are SQVTM and ANQGSEA. The CDR3 is CSVGARAYEQYF. The CDR3 bases are TGCAGCGTTGGGGCAAGAGCCTACGAGCAGTACTTC.

This clonotype was seen a few times. This chain uses TRBV10-3 with TRBJ2-5; D unresolved. Germline V gives CDR1 ENHRY, CDR2 SYGVKD. This CDR3 comprises 10 residues. The ends were cut back, 9 bases at V and 5 bases at J, with 7 bases in the middle. DNA of the CDR3: TGTGCCATTCCCCGGGAGACCCAGTACTTC. Translating it yields CAIPRETQYF.

Note on this clonotype: A much larger clone differs from this one at a single base, so this may be a read error. The rearrangement joins TRBV11-2 to TRBJ2-7; 10 bases are a match to TRBD2. Per the germline V gene, CDR1 is SGHAT and CDR2 is FQNNGV. With V trimmed by 5 bases and J by 0 bases, 7 bases remained unmatched. CDR3 length equals 16 residues. The CDR3: CASSPVSGGPSYEQYF. DNA for the CDR3: TGTGCCAGCAGCCCCGTTAGCGGGGGGCCCTCCTACGAGCAGTACTTC.

This clonotype was counted a few times. CDR3 protein: CSVEASGGLRETQYF. The CDR3 DNA follows: TGCAGCGTTGAGGCTAGCGGGGGTCTTCGGGAGACCCAGTACTTC. The chain has TRBV29-1 and TRBJ2-5, with 10 bases that match TRBD2. The CDR3 is 15 amino acids. CDR1 and CDR2 (germline): SQVTM, ANQGSEA. V was pared by 3 bases and J by 5 bases, with 9 bases of the junction left unmatched.

This clonotype has ten or more counts. The V call is TRBV20-1, the J call TRBJ2-7; D gene unclear. Germline CDR1 reads DFQATT; CDR2 reads SNEGSKA (reference sequence). The CDR3 loop spans 12 amino acids. Trimming cost V 0 bases and J 1 base, with 4 bases left between them. CDR3: CSAREGSYEQYF. The CDR3, as DNA: TGCAGTGCTAGAGAAGGTTCCTACGAGCAGTACTTC.

The table lists this clonotype with a few counts. This rearrangement joins TRBV20-1 to TRBJ2-5; D remains unclear. The germline V and J ends were trimmed by 6 bases and 2 bases, with 16 bases remaining between them. Germline values: CDR1 DFQATT, CDR2 SNEGSKA (reference sequence). The CDR3 sequence is 14 residues long. CDR3: CSAPPAPSQETQYF. CDR3 nucleotides: TGCAGTGCCCCACCAGCTCCTTCGCAAGAGACCCAGTACTTC.

The CDR3 DNA follows: TGTGCCAGTAGTGTTGGGACAGGACCATATCAGCCCCAGCATTTT. Encoded protein: CASSVGTGPYQPQHF. The V gene is TRBV19, the J gene TRBJ1-5; 8 bases map to TRBD1. The J segment lost 5 bases and the V segment lost 5 bases, leaving 8 bases of the junction unmatched. CDR1 is LNHDA, CDR2 SQIVND, per germline (reference sequence). The CDR3 runs to 15 residues.